This T cell receptor (beta chain) stems from a study of T-cell memory formation after mild COVID-19. About the study: For the most part, TCR clusters were specific to one donor. Points from the study as a whole: Day 15 to 85 contracting clones showed balanced CD4/CD8; day 15 to 37 expanders favored CD4+.

This clonotype was seen a handful of times. Its antigen remains unidentified. One entry per CDR3 protein results from TCRdb running MiXCR on the 5' RACE reads. The sample has more than 80,000 distinct CDR3 sequences, about a sixth seen once. This receptor was identified in an adult woman who had mild COVID-19 (a few samples of this study predate the infection). Cell type and time point are not known. Sequenced sample: PBMCs or a T cell subset sorted from them (not recorded which).

CDR3 DNA sequence: TGTGCCAGCAGCTTAGACCCGGGACTAGCGGACCAAGAGACCCAGTACTTC. Encoded protein: CASSLDPGLADQETQYF. The genes are TRBV7-9 and TRBJ2-5, with 11 bases lining up with TRBD2. V shed 1 base and J 0 bases; nucleotides not matched to a gene: 4. This CDR3 is built from 17 residues. The germline gives CDR1 SEHNR, CDR2 FQNEAQ (reference sequence).